The rows below give T cell receptor beta chains drawn from one sample of a study of neoadjuvant nivolumab and ipilimumab in lung cancer. The protocol was immunoSEQ multiplex PCR, while the TCRdb copy is restricted to in-frame clones and leaves out a portion. This sample has 25,000 to 35,000 clones, with 90% found just once. Sequences were derived from peripheral blood, sampled after neoadjuvant nivolumab, alone or with ipilimumab, at or shortly before surgery. These receptors were taken from an adult with non-small cell lung cancer. The CDR3 runs from the conserved cysteine through the conserved F or W. Each record gives: J gene, D gene, clone size, V gene, CDR3 DNA, CDR3 protein. A D gene is named only where the DNA matches it firmly. Clone size is stated in some rows and not others, as once, few, many or a class when expanded.

TRBJ1-2 | TRBD1 | - | TRBV19 | TGTGCCAGTAGTATTCTCGACAGGGCCAGCAAGGATGGCTACACCTTC | CASSILDRASKDGYTF
TRBJ1-6 | - | - | TRBV7-2 | TGTGCCAGCAGCTTGGGCATTCGCACCCACTATAATTCACCCCTCCACTTT | CASSLGIRTHYNSPLHF
TRBJ1-2 | - | - | TRBV28 | TGTGCCAGCAGTCCGCGGACGGCTGTTAACTATGGCTACACCTTC | CASSPRTAVNYGYTF
TRBJ1-1 | - | - | TRBV6-1 | TGTGCCACCCTCAGGGCGGACACTGAAGCTTTCTTT | CATLRADTEAFF
TRBJ2-1 | TRBD1 | - | TRBV5-5 | TGTGCCAGCAGCTGGACAGGGGGCGATGAGCAGTTCTTC | CASSWTGGDEQFF
TRBJ1-1 | - | few | TRBV18 | TGTGCCAGCTCCCCATCAGTAGGGGACACTGAAGCTTTCTTT | CASSPSVGDTEAFF
TRBJ1-5 | - | - | TRBV6-1 | TGTGCCAGCAGTGAAGCGGCTCATAATCAGCCCCAGCATTTT | CASSEAAHNQPQHF
TRBJ2-1 | TRBD1 | - | TRBV11-2 | TGTGCCAGCAGCGCCCGGGACAGGGGTGTGGGTGAGCAGTTCTTC | CASSARDRGVGEQFF
TRBJ1-6 | - | - | TRBV11-2 | TGTGCCAGCAGCTCACATGGACGAGGCAATAATTCACCCCTCCACTTT | CASSSHGRGNNSPLHF
TRBJ2-7 | - | - | TRBV6-5 | TGTGCCAGCAGTTACTCGACAGAAGGCTACGAGCAGTACTTC | CASSYSTEGYEQYF
TRBJ2-1 | - | once | TRBV9 | TGTGCCAGCAGCGGTGGGGGGGCCCCCTACAATGAGCAGTTCTTC | CASSGGGAPYNEQFF
TRBJ2-1 | - | - | TRBV13 | TGTGCCAGCAGCTTCCCCTCCGGGGGCCTTAACAATGAGCAGTTCTTC | CASSFPSGGLNNEQFF
TRBJ1-3 | - | - | TRBV5-1 | TGCGCCAGCAGCTTGGAGGGCCGTGGAAACACCATATATTTT | CASSLEGRGNTIYF
TRBJ2-3 | TRBD1 | - | TRBV13 | TGTGCCAGCAGCCCTGGGACAGGGATTGGGGATACGCAGTATTTT | CASSPGTGIGDTQYF
TRBJ2-7 | TRBD1 | - | TRBV6-1 | TGTGCCAGCAGTGGAAAACTGACCGGGACAGGGGGCTACGAGCAGTACTTC | CASSGKLTGTGGYEQYF
TRBJ2-6 | - | - | TRBV14 | TGTGCCAGCAGCCAAGTGGGTACTGGGGCCAACGTCCTGACTTTC | CASSQVGTGANVLTF
TRBJ1-5 | TRBD1 | - | TRBV2 | TGTGCCAGCAGTGAATGGGACAGGGGCATACAGCCCCAGCATTTT | CASSEWDRGIQPQHF
TRBJ2-1 | - | few | TRBV7-2 | TGTGCCAGCAGCTTCGCTAAGGCTCGAGCTAGCCAGTTCCATGAGCAGTTCTTC | CASSFAKARASQFHEQFF
TRBJ2-5 | - | - | TRBV14 | TGTGCCAGCAGCCAAGCGATAGGCGGAGAGACCCAGTACTTC | CASSQAIGGETQYF
TRBJ1-6 | TRBD1 | - | TRBV6-1 | TGTGCCAGCCTAAGGGGGACAGGGGGCAATTCACCCCTCCACTTT | CASLRGTGGNSPLHF
TRBJ2-5 | - | - | TRBV19 | TGTGCCAGTACAAAGCTGGGGGAAGAGACCCAGTACTTC | CASTKLGEETQYF
TRBJ1-4 | TRBD1 | - | TRBV7-9 | TGTGCCAGCAGCCCCGGGGACAGGCATGGGAATGAAAAACTGTTTTTT | CASSPGDRHGNEKLFF
TRBJ1-2 | - | - | TRBV6-5 | TGTGCCAGCAGTTACTCCCCTGAGGACTATGGCTACACCTTC | CASSYSPEDYGYTF
TRBJ2-2 | - | - | TRBV5-4 | TGTGCCAGCAGCTTGGGGCCCCCGGGCACCGGGGAGCTGTTTTTT | CASSLGPPGTGELFF
TRBJ1-2 | - | once | TRBV7-3 | TGTGCCAGCAGCCCCGGGTGGGGGAGTAACTATGGCTACACCTTC | CASSPGWGSNYGYTF
TRBJ1-1 | - | - | TRBV11-2 | TGTGCCAGCAGCACCGGACTAAACACTGAAGCTTTCTTT | CASSTGLNTEAFF
TRBJ2-2 | - | - | TRBV11-2 | TGTGCCAGCAGCCCTACAGGACCCGGGGAGCTGTTTTTT | CASSPTGPGELFF
TRBJ1-2 | - | - | TRBV18 | TGTGCCAGCTCAGGCAGGGACTCTAACTATGGCTACACCTTC | CASSGRDSNYGYTF
TRBJ1-1 | - | - | TRBV29-1 | TGCAGCGGTGGACAGCAAAGTAACACTGAAGCTTTCTTT | CSGGQQSNTEAFF
TRBJ1-1 | - | once | TRBV5-6 | TGTGCCAGCCACCTGGTGGGGGCAGGTAACACTGAAGCTTTCTTT | CASHLVGAGNTEAFF
TRBJ2-6 | - | - | TRBV7-6 | TGTGCCAGCAGCTCTGAGACGTCTGGGGCCAACGTCCTGACTTTC | CASSSETSGANVLTF
TRBJ1-1 | - | - | TRBV6-4 | TGTGCCAGCAGTGACTTTGAGAACACTGAAGCTTTCTTT | CASSDFENTEAFF
TRBJ1-1 | - | - | TRBV4-1 | TGCGCCAGCAGCCAAGGCCCTTTGGGAACCCCTGAAGCTTTCTTT | CASSQGPLGTPEAFF
TRBJ2-1 | TRBD1 | - | TRBV5-1 | TGCGCCAGCAGCTTGGCAACAGGGGGCAAAGCCTACAATGAGCAGTTCTTC | CASSLATGGKAYNEQFF
TRBJ1-1 | - | few | TRBV4-1 | TGCGCCAGCAGCCAAAGGTCAGGGACTATGAACACTGAAGCTTTCTTT | CASSQRSGTMNTEAFF
TRBJ1-6 | - | - | TRBV6-5 | TGTGCCAGCAGTTACGAGGACGCCTATAATTCACCCCTCCACTTT | CASSYEDAYNSPLHF
TRBJ2-5 | TRBD1 | - | TRBV5-4 | TGTGCCAGCAGCCCAGGGACAGAAGAGACCCAGTACTTC | CASSPGTEETQYF
TRBJ1-1 | - | - | TRBV5-1 | TGCGCCAGCAGTTCCGCCCTGAACACTGAAGCTTTCTTT | CASSSALNTEAFF
TRBJ2-2 | - | - | TRBV11-3 | TGTGCCAGCAGCCCCGGGGGAGGCCGGACCGGAGACACCGGGGAGCTGTTTTTT | CASSPGGGRTGDTGELFF
TRBJ2-7 | TRBD1 | once | TRBV19 | TGTGCCAGTAGTAGATCCTGGGACAGGAGCTCCTACGAGCAGTACTTC | CASSRSWDRSSYEQYF
TRBJ1-3 | - | few | TRBV6-1 | TGTGCCAGCTATAACAGGGATGCTGGAAACACCATATATTTT | CASYNRDAGNTIYF
TRBJ2-1 | - | once | TRBV18 | TGTGCCAGCTCACCACCCCTAGGGGTTGGGGAGAAGTACAATGAGCAGTTCTTC | CASSPPLGVGEKYNEQFF
TRBJ2-2 | - | medium-sized | TRBV2 | TGTGCCAGCAGCGCTACCTCACCCGGGGAGCTGTTTTTT | CASSATSPGELFF
TRBJ2-6 | - | - | TRBV10-3 | TGTGCCATCAGTGACTCCTCTGGGGCCAACGTCCTGACTTTC | CAISDSSGANVLTF
TRBJ1-1 | - | - | TRBV6-5 | TGTGCCAGCACCCGGGGAGGATCGCTACCTGAAGCTTTCTTT | CASTRGGSLPEAFF
TRBJ1-2 | TRBD1 | - | TRBV7-9 | TGTGCCAGCAGCTTATCGGAACAGGGGTCGACCTTC | CASSLSEQGSTF
TRBJ1-2 | - | - | TRBV11-2 | TGTGCCAGCAGCTTAACACCAGGAAAACGGATTCGTAGCTATGGCTACACCTTC | CASSLTPGKRIRSYGYTF
TRBJ1-2 | TRBD1 | once | TRBV6-5 | TGTGCCAGCAGTTACCACGCCGGGACAGACTATGGCTACACCTTC | CASSYHAGTDYGYTF
TRBJ1-6 | - | - | TRBV9 | TGTGCCAGCAGCGAGACGGGTAATTCACCCCTCCACTTT | CASSETGNSPLHF